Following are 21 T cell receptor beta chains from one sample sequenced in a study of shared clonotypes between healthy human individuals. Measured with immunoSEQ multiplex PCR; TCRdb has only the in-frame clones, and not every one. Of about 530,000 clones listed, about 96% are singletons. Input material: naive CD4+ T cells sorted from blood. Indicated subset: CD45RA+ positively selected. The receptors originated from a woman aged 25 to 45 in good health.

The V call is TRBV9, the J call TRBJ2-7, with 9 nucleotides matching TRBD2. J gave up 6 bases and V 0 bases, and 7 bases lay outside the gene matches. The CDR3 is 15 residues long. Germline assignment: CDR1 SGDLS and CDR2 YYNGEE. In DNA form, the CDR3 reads TGTGCCAGCAGCGTAGGTTTGCGGGAGGGGGGCGAGCAGTACTTC. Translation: CASSVGLREGGEQYF.

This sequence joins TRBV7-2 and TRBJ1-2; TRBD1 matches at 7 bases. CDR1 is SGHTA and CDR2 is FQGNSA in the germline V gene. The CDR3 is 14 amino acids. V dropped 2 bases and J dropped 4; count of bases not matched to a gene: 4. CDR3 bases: TGTGCCAGCAGCTTAACAGGGGCGGGCTATGGCTACACCTTC. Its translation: CASSLTGAGYGYTF.

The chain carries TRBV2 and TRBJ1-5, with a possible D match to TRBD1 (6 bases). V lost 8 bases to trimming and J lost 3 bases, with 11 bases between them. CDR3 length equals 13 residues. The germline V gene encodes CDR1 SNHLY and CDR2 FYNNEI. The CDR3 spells CASSGANNQPQHF. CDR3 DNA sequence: TGTGCCAGCTCGGGGGCGAACAATCAGCCCCAGCATTTT.

DNA of the CDR3: TGTGCCAGCAGCCCCCCCCCGGGACAGGGGAATGGCTACACCTTC. It codes for CASSPPPGQGNGYTF. The chain joins TRBV28 to TRBJ1-2, with TRBD1 identical over 10 bases. The germline V gene encodes CDR1 MDHEN and CDR2 SYDVKM. The CDR3 contains 15 residues. V was clipped by 6 bases and J by 6 bases; unmatched bases: 10.

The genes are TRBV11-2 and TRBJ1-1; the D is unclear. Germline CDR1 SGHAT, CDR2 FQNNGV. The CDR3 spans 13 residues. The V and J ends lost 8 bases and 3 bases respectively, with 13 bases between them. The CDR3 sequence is CASATQADTEAFF. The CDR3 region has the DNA TGTGCCAGCGCTACCCAGGCGGACACTGAAGCTTTCTTT.

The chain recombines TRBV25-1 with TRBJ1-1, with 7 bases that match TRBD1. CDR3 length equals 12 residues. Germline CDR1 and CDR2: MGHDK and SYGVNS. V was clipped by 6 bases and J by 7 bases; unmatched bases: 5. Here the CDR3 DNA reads TGTGCCAGCAGCGGAGGGGGCGATGAAGCTTTCTTT. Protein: CASSGGGDEAFF.

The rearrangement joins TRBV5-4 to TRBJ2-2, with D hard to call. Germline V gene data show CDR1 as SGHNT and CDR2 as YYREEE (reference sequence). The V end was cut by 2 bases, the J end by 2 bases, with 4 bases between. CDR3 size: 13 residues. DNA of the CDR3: TGTGCCAGCAGCTTTCATAACACCGGGGAGCTGTTTTTT. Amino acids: CASSFHNTGELFF.

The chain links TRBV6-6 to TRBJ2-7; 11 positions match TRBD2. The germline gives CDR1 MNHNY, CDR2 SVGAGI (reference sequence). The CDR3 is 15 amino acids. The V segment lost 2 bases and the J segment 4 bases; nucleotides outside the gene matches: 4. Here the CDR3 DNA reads TGTGCCAGCAGTTACCAACTAGCGGGAGTTTACGAGCAGTACTTC. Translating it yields CASSYQLAGVYEQYF.

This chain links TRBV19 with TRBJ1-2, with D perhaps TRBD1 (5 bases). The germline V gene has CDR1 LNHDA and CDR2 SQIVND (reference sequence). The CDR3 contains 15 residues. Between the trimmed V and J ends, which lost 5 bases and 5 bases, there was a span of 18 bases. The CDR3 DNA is TGTGCCAGTAGTCTGTCGACGGGGGACTTATATGGCTACACCTTC. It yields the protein CASSLSTGDLYGYTF.

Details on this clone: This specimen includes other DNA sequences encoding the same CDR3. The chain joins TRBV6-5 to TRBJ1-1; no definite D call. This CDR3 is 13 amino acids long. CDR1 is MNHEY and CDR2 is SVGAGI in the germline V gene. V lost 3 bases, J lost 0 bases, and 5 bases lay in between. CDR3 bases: TGTGCCAGCAGTTATGAAGTGAACACTGAAGCTTTCTTT. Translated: CASSYEVNTEAFF.

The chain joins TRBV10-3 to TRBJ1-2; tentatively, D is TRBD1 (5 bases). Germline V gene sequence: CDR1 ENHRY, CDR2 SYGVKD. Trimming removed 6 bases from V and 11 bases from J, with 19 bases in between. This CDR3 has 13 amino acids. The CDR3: CAISTTDITGYTF. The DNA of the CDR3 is TGTGCCATCAGCACAACGGACATCACTGGATACACCTTC.

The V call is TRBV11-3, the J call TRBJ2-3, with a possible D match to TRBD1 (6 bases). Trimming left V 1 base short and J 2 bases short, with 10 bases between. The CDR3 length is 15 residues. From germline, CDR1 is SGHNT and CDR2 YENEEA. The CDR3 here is CASSLGGGITDTQYF. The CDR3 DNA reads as TGTGCCAGCAGCTTAGGAGGGGGAATCACAGATACGCAGTATTTT.

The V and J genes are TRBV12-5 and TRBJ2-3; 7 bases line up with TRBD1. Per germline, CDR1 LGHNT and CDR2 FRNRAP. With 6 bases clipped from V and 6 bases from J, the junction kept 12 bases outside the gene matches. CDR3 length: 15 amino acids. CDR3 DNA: TGTGCTAGTGGGCGTGGAACAGGGGAATCGGATACGCAGTATTTT. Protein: CASGRGTGESDTQYF.

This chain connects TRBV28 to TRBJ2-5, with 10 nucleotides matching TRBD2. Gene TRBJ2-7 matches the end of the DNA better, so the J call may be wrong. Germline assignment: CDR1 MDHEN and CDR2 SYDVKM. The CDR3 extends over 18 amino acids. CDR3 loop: CASSLWGLAGGPTYEQYF. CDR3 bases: TGTGCCAGCAGTTTATGGGGATTAGCGGGAGGTCCCACCTACGAGCAGTACTTC.

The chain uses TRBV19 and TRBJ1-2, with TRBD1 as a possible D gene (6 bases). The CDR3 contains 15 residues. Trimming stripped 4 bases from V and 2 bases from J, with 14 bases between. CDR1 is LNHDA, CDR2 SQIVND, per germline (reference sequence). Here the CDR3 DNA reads TGTGCCAGTAGTACGGGGGCAGGACAAAACTATGGCTACACCTTC. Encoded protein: CASSTGAGQNYGYTF.

Here the CDR3 reads CASGGQGAETQYF. DNA of the CDR3: TGCGCCAGCGGGGGACAGGGGGCAGAGACCCAGTACTTC. This chain links TRBV5-1 with TRBJ2-5; 12 bases line up with TRBD1. V lost 7 bases and J lost 4; bases outside the gene matches: 2. Germline CDR1 reads SGHRS; CDR2 reads YFSETQ. The CDR3 runs to 13 residues.

CDR3 in amino acids: CASSPEAGGPVGYNEQFF. In nucleotides, the CDR3 is TGTGCCAGCTCACCCGAAGCGGGGGGCCCCGTGGGCTACAATGAGCAGTTCTTC. The rearrangement links TRBV18 to TRBJ2-1; 9 nucleotides line up with TRBD2. V dropped 3 bases and J dropped 3; count of bases not matched to a gene: 12. The CDR3 is 18 amino acids. Germline V CDR1 and CDR2: KGHSH, LQKENI.

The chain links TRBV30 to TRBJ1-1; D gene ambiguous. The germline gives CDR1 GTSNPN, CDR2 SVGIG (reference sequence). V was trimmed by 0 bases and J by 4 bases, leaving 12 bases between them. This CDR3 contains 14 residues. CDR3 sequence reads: CAWSVLSGTTEAFF. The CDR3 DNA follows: TGTGCCTGGAGTGTATTATCGGGCACCACTGAAGCTTTCTTT.

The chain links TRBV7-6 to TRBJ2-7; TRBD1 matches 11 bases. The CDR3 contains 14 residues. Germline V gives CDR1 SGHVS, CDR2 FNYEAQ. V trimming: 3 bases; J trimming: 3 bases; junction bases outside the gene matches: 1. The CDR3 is CASSLGQGVYEQYF. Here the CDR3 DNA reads TGTGCCAGCAGCTTGGGACAGGGGGTCTACGAGCAGTACTTC.

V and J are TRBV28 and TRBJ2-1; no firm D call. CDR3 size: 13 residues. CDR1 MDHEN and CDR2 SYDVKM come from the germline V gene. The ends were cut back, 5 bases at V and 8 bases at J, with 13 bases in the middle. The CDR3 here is CASSLGTAHEQFF. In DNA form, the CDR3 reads TGTGCCAGCAGTCTCGGTACAGCCCATGAGCAGTTCTTC.

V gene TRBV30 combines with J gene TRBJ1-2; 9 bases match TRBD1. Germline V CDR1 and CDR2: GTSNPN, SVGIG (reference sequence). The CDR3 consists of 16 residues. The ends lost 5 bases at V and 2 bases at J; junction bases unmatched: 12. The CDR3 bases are TGTGCCTGGGCCGGGACAGGGCCCTTCCGAAACTATGGCTACACCTTC. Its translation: CAWAGTGPFRNYGYTF.